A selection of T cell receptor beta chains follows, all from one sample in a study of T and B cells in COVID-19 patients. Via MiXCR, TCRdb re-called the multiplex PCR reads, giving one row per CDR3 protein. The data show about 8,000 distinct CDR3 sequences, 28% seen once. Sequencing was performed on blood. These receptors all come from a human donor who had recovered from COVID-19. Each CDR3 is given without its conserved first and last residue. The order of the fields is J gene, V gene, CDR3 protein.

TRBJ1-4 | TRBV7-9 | ASSLRRGEKLF
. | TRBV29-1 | SVAGTGDYNEQF
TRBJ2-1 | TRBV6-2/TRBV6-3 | ASSYVQGRSYNEQF
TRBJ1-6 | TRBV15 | ATSRDREGFSPLH
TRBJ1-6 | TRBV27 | ASSLVQLNSPLH
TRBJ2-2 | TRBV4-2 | ASSQRSGNTGELF
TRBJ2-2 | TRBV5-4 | ASSLVGSGELF
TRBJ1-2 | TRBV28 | ASSLLTTTPHNYGYT
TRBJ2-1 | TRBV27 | ASRGTGSYNEQF
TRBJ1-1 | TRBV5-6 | VSPTEAF
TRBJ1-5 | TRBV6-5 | ASSWGRDSNQPQH
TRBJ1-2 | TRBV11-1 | ASSANRGGNYGYT
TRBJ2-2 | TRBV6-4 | ASSRMNTGELF
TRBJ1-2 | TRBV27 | ASSGQGAHRWYGYT
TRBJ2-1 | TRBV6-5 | ASSYSSGNEQF
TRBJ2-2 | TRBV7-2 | ASSLSVGTGELF
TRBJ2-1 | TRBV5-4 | ASTGMDRGAYNEQF
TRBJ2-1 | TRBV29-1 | SVEGTGDYNEQF
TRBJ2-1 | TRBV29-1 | SVEDWAGRGDEQF
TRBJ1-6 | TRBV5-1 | ASSLATGVPSPLH
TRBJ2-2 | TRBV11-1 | ASSGTSKVAGELF
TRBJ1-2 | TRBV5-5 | ASSLTQSNYGYT
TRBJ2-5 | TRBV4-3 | ASSQDGLAEETQY
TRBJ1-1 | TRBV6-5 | ASTERENTEAF
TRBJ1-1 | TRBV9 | ASSFPRGEFETEAF
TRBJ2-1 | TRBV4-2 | ASSQAETSGGVEQF
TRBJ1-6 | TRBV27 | ASKFSSYNSPLH
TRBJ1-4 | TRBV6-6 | ASSQSPGTGNEKLF
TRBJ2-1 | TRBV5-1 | ASSRDRGNGYNEQF
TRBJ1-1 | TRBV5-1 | ATRKTRDTEAF
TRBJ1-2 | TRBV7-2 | ASSPVTGIPYGYT
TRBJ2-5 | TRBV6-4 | ASSETAGGTQY
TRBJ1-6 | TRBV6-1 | ASSAGAHNSPLH
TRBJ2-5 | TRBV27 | ASSFLASSWEETQY
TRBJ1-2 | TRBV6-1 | ATAEQGRHGYT
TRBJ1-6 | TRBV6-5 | ASKGGNLGESSPLH
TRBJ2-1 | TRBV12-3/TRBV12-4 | ASSKTGLKRLYNEQF
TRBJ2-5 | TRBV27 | ASSSWDLGSEETQY
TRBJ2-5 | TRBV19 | ATSQDFQETQY
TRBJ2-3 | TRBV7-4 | ASSSETQY
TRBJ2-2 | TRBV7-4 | ASSHPLTDSNTGELF
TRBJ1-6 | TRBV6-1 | ASSVPIASYNSPLH
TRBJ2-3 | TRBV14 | ASSRGPGTFSTDTQY
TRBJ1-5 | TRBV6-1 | ASSQQILSNQPQH
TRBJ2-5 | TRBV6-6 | ASSRGLAGTTRGETQY
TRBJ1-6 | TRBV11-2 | ASSLEGSPLH
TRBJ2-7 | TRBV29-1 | SVDQTGDVGEQY
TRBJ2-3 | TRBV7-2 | ASSLRSSGGNTDTQY
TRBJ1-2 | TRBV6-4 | ASSETGGARGYT
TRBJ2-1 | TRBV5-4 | ASSLRDSYNEQF
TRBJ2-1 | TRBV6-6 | ASSYTQGNNEQF
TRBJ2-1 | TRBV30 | AWRLGGVNEQF
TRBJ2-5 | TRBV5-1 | ASSPMASQGETQY
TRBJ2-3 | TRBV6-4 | ASSLAGGQDTQY
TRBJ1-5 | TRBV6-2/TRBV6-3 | ASSKGSQQPQH